This T cell receptor (beta chain) was sequenced in a study of regulatory T cells in long-lasting Graves disease (dated by TCRdb to about 2021). About the study as a whole: Newly diagnosed Graves' disease patients had taken antithyroid drugs for less than 3 months. Patients with persistent Graves' disease were compared with patients with newly diagnosed Graves' disease using TCR sequencing and RNA sequencing of peripheral blood. A total of roughly 33 samples underwent TCR sequencing: around 13 from persistent and about 20 from newly diagnosed Graves' disease patients. The study was conducted in China and was registered as a clinical trial.

The sample's time point label, in plain terms: newly diagnosed GD, antithyroid drugs for less than 3 months. For both TCR sequencing and RNA sequencing, RNA was extracted from PBMCs in TRIzol. Graves' disease was diagnosed according to American Thyroid Association guidelines. Recruitment of patients was carried out at an endocrinology department in Xi'an, China. Each patient gave around 9 milliliters of peripheral blood, collected in an EDTA anticoagulant tube. Ficoll Paque Plus density gradient separation was used to isolate PBMCs, and no further T cell sorting was performed. An Agilent 2100 Bioanalyzer and agarose gel were used to check RNA quality, and a NanoDrop 2000 was used to measure RNA concentration. Overall study results and their limits: Patients with persistent disease shared more public clonotypes (under 3,000) than newly diagnosed patients did (more than 900). Because the primary lesion, thyroid tissue, could not be accessed, the study looked at peripheral blood alone. Compared with newly diagnosed patients, patients with persistent Graves' disease had lower TCR Shannon entropy and fewer highly expanded clones, which suggests clonal expansion. Only the TCR beta chain was sequenced and analyzed. The small sample size was acknowledged by the authors as a limitation that may reduce accuracy. TRBV28, TRBJ1-2 and TRBJ2-5 were preferentially used in persistent disease, while TRBV20-1 and TRBJ2-1 were favored in newly diagnosed disease.

About this clonotype: Which antigen it targets is not known. No clone much larger than this one lies a single base away; base qualities are absent.

The protocol used for the library was multiplex PCR. The listed sequencing device is Illumina HiSeq 4000. TCR beta libraries were built with iRepertoire HTBI primers and Arm-PCR amplification of CDR3 regions. Gel purification was performed on PCR products prior to sequencing. The original pipeline was this. Gene usage analysis of CDR3 amino acid clonotypes used the approximately 62 TRBV and 14 to 15 TRBJ segments found across samples. Filtered high-quality paired reads were merged into contigs using COPE and FqMerger. BLAST was used to align contigs to the IMGT TRBV, TRBD and TRBJ reference genes, and CDR3 was defined following IMGT. Any clonotype with a frequency above 0.1% was counted as a highly expanded clone. Shannon entropy was used to measure repertoire diversity, and the Gini coefficient was used to measure V-J evenness. A clonotype found in more than one individual was treated as public. Through fastp at Q25 and MiXCR, TCRdb rebuilt clones from the public reads, retaining in-frame beta chains. Merged by CDR3 protein, the rows form single entries marked with the most common genes and DNA. Clone size and V and J calls follow TCRdb, not the original study. Counted in this sample were 500,000 or so distinct CDR3 sequences; 12% to 15% of them appeared once. Approximately 17% of the sample rests with the top ten.

The CDR3 runs 15 residues from the cysteine to the phenylalanine. Solely the CDR3 DNA is kept, with 45 bases framed from the first base. The germline V gene yields MNHEY for CDR1 and SVGEGT for CDR2. A distance of 17 bases separates the germline ends of V and J, which lose 2 bases and 7 bases respectively. These data were likewise used in another study, on T cells in Graves' hyperthyroidism and ophthalmopathy. Looking at the second paper: Stable Graves' hyperthyroidism was defined as no progression to ophthalmopathy during 18 months of follow-up. Hyperthyroidism patients were newly diagnosed, had a disease duration of under 2 months, and were aged 18 to 65 years. Any patient with an uncontrolled infection, another autoimmune disease, pregnancy or lactation was excluded. Diagnoses were based on clinical symptoms, serum thyroxine and TRAb, thyroid ultrasound and orbital computed tomography. A first-round RT-PCR of the TCR CDR3 used the HTBI primer set with the Qiagen OneStep RT-PCR kit. Blood samples also contained most of the expanded thyroid clonotypes (frequency above 0.001), which suggests that blood repertoires may reflect thyroid immune responses. In cross-validation, a model built on a 13 V-J signature told ophthalmopathy apart from stable hyperthyroidism with 87.88% sensitivity and roughly 82% specificity, and in testing the same model reached 80%/75%. In validation, progression to ophthalmopathy was predicted by the model with nearly 71% sensitivity and nearly 75% specificity, a median of 6.5 months before onset. To identify TCR V-J signatures that set the groups apart, the researchers used a discovery cohort of 100 or so patients, made up of 40 to 45 with Graves' ophthalmopathy and 55 to 65 with stable Graves' hyperthyroidism. An independent validation cohort of under 20 hyperthyroidism patients and over 15 patients who later progressed to ophthalmopathy tested prospective prediction of ophthalmopathy. The roughly 100 discovery patients were randomly divided into training and test sets at a 7:3 ratio. In addition, the study compared T-cell repertoires in thyroid tissue and in blood from roughly 6 Graves' hyperthyroidism patients. After blood sampling, hyperthyroidism patients were treated with methimazole at a starting dose of 30 mg daily, and ophthalmopathy patients were treated with high-dose intravenous methylprednisolone. The libraries were constructed in a second round of multiplex PCR and then size-selected and purified. The libraries were sequenced on an Illumina HiSeq2000 using paired-end 100 bp reads. SOAPnuke was used to process the raw data, with reads discarded if the reads contained adapters or uncalled bases, had a mean Phred below 15, or lacked an exact constant-primer or identifier match. High-quality paired reads were merged using COPE v1.2.5, and each unique nucleotide sequence was defined as a clonotype. Clonotypes were aligned to IMGT TRBV, TRBD and TRBJ reference segments using MiTCR v1.1. The analysis was restricted to V-J combinations with a frequency above 0.0001, which together covered just over 98% of the repertoires. The TCS score was defined as the ratio of F50 (clonal expansion) to E x V (chaos), calculated using BLOSUM62-based TCRdist between CDR3 peptides within each V-J. Welch's t-statistics and random forest reduced several hundred V-J features to roughly 13, which were used in a naive Bayes classifier (R e1071). No statistical method was used to fix the sample size in advance, and group allocation was not hidden from the investigators. The paper reports TCR Vbeta CDR3 sequencing of over 130 peripheral blood samples: over 40 ophthalmopathy, under 85 hyperthyroidism and around 17 progressor patients.

Recombination linked TRBV6-2 or TRBV6-3 to TRBJ1-1, with no confident D gene call. Source: peripheral blood mononuclear cells (PBMCs), taken at new diagnosis, from a patient treated with antithyroid drugs. This receptor was identified in a woman aged 50 to 60 with Graves disease. Donor details come from another sample of the same person, matched by shared clones. DNA sequence: TGTGCCAGCAGTTACGGAGATGTTGGGCGTCGTGAAGCTTTCTTT. Its product reads: CASSYGDVGRREAFF.